The source of this T cell receptor beta chain is a study of blood T cell repertoires in COVID-19. In the study overall: PBMCs, B-cell-depleted T cells, or T cells provided the cDNA or gDNA that made up the material.

Assay: immunoSEQ multiplex PCR; the TCRdb copy retains only in-frame clones and omits some. Among about 270,000 clones, around 85% were seen once, and the ten largest hold around 1.6%. The sequenced sample was peripheral blood. The receptor was derived from a human donor with COVID-19, enrolled during active disease. The donor label of this sample is uncertain.

DNA of the CDR3: TGCGCCAGCAGCCAAACTACTAGCGGGAGCTCCTACGAGCAGTACTTC. Translation gives CASSQTTSGSSYEQYF. The gene calls are TRBV4-3 and TRBJ2-7; 11 bases fit TRBD2. The CDR3 spans 16 residues. The trim removed 2 bases at V and 0 bases at J, leaving 3 bases unmatched. Germline V gives CDR1 LGHNA, CDR2 YSLEER.